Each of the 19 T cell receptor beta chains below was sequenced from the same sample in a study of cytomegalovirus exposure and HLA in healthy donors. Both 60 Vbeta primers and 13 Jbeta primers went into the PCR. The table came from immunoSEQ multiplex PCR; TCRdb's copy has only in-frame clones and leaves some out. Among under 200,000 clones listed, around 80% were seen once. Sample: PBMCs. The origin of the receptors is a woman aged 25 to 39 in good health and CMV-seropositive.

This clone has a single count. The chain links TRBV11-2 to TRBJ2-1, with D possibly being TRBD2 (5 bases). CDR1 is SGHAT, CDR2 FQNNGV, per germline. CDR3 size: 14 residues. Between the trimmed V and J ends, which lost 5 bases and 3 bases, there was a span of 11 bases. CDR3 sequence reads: CASSPSAVYNEQFF. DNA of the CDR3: TGTGCCAGCAGCCCCTCAGCGGTCTACAATGAGCAGTTCTTC.

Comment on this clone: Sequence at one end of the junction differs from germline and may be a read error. The DNA for the CDR3 is TGTGCCAGCAGTGAAAATGGCAGGGGGACCTCCATCTTC. Translated: CASSENGRGTSIF. This sequence joins TRBV2 and TRBJ1-2, with 7 bases aligning to TRBD1. CDR1 SNHLY and CDR2 FYNNEI come from the germline V gene. This CDR3 is 13 amino acids long.

The CDR3 coding sequence is TGTGCCAGCAGTGGTTCCCCCGGGCCGGCGGGGGAGACCCAGTACTTC. Protein sequence: CASSGSPGPAGETQYF. The rearrangement joins TRBV7-2 to TRBJ2-5, with D tentatively TRBD2 (6 bases). Germline CDR1 is SGHTA and CDR2 is FQGNSA. The CDR3 sequence is 16 residues long. Deletions cut 6 bases from V and 5 bases from J, with 22 bases between. Full variable domain (outside the CDR3, taken from reference TRBV7-2 and TRBJ2-5): GAGVSQSPSNKVTEKGKDVELRCDPISGHTALYWYRQSLGQGLEFLIYFQGNSAPDKSGLPSDRFSAERTGGSVSTLTIQRTQQEDSAVYLCASSGSPGPAGETQYFGPGTRLLVL.

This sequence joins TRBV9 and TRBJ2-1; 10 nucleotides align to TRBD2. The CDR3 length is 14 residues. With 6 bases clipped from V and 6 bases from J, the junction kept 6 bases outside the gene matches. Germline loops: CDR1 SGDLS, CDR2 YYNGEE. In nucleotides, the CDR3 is TGTGCCAGCAACCTAGCGGGGGTGACCAATGAGCAGTTCTTC. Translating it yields CASNLAGVTNEQFF.

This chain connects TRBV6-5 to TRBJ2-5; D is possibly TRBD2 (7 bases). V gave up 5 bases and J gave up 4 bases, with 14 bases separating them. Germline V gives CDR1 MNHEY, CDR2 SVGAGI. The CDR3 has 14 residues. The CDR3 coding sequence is TGTGCCAGCAGTCGGGGGGCGGGAGCAGAGACCCAGTACTTC. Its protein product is CASSRGAGAETQYF.

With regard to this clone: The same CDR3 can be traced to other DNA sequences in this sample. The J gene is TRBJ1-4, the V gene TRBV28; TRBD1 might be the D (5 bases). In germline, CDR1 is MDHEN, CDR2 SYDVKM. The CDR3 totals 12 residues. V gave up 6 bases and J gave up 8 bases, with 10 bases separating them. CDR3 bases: TGTGCCAGCAGCCTCGGGGGGGAAAAACTGTTTTTT. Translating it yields CASSLGGEKLFF.

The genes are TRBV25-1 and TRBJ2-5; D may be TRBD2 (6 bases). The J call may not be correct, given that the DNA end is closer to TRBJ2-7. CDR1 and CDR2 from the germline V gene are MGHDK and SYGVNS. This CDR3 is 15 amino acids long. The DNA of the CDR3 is TGTGCCAGCAGTGGGGGGACTTACTCGTCCTACGAGCAGTACTTC. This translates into CASSGGTYSSYEQYF.

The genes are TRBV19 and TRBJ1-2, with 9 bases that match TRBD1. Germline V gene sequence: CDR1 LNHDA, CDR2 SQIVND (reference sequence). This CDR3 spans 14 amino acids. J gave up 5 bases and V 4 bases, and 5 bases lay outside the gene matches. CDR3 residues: CASSTRDREYGYTF. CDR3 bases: TGTGCCAGTAGTACAAGGGACAGGGAGTATGGCTACACCTTC.

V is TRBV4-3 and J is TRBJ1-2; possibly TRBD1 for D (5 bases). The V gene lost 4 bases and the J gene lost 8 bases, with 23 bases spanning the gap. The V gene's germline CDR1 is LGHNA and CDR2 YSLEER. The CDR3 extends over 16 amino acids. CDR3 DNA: TGCGCCAGCAGCCGCGACAGAGGACCCTCCTTGGCGGGCTACACCTTC. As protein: CASSRDRGPSLAGYTF.

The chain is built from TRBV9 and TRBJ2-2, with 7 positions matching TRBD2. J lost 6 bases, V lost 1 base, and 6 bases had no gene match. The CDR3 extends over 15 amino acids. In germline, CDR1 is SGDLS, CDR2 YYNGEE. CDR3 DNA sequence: TGTGCCAGCAGCGTAATCCGGGAGGCGTCCGGGGAGCTGTTTTTT. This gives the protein CASSVIREASGELFF.

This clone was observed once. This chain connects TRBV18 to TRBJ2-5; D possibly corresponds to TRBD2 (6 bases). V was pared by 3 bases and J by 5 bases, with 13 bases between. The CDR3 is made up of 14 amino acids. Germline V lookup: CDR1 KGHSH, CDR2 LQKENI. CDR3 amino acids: CASSPSDTSETQYF. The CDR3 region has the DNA TGTGCCAGCTCACCTTCCGATACTAGCGAGACCCAGTACTTC.

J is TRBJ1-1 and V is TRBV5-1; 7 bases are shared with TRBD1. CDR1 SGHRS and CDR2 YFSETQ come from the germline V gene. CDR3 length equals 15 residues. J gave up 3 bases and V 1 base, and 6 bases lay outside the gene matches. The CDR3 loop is CASSLQGGADTEAFF. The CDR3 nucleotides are TGCGCCAGCAGCTTGCAAGGGGGCGCGGACACTGAAGCTTTCTTT.

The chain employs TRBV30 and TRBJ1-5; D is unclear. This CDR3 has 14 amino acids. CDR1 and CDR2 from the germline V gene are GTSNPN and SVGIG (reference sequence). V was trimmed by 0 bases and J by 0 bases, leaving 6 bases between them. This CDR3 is CAWSVGGSNQPQHF. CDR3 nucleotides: TGTGCCTGGAGTGTTGGCGGTAGCAATCAGCCCCAGCATTTT. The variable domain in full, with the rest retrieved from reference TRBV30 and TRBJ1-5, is SQTIHQWPATLVQPVGSPLSLECTVEGTSNPNLYWYRQAAGRGLQLLFYSVGIGQISSEVPQNLSASRPQDRQFILSSKKLLLSDSGFYLCAWSVGGSNQPQHFGDGTRLSIL.

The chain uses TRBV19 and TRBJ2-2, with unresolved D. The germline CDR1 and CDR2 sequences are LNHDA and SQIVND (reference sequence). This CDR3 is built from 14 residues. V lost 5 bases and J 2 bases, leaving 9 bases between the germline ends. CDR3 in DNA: TGTGCCAGTAGTCCTACGGTTAACACCGGGGAGCTGTTTTTT. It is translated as CASSPTVNTGELFF.

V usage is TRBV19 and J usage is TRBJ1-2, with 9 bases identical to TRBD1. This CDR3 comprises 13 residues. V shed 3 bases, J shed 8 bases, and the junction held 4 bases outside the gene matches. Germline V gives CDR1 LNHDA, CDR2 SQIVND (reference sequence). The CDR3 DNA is TGTGCCAGTAGTATCTCACAGGGGGCCGGCTACACCTTC. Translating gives CASSISQGAGYTF.

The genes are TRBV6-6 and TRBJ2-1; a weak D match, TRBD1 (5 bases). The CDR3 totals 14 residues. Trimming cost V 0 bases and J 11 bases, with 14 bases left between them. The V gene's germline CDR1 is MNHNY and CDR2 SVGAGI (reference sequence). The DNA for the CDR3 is TGTGCCAGCAGTTACTCGACGGCCGACAGTCAGCAGTTCTTC. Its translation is CASSYSTADSQQFF.

The CDR3 spells CASSYGTDGYTF. The CDR3 nucleotides are TGTGCCAGCAGTTACGGGACAGATGGCTACACCTTC. The chain links TRBV6-5 to TRBJ1-2, with 7 positions matching TRBD1. Germline CDR1 is MNHEY and CDR2 is SVGAGI. V dropped 2 bases and J dropped 6; count of bases not matched to a gene: 0. The CDR3 length is 12 residues.

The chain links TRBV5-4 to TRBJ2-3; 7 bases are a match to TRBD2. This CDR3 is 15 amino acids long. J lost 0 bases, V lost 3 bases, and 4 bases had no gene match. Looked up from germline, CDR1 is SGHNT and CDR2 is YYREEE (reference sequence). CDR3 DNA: TGTGCCAGCAGCTCGGGACTAACAAGCACAGATACGCAGTATTTT. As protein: CASSSGLTSTDTQYF. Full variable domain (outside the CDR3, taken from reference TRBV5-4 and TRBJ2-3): ETGVTQSPTHLIKTRGQQVTLRCSSQSGHNTVSWYQQALGQGPQFIFQYYREEENGRGNFPPRFSGLQFPNYSSELNVNALELDDSALYLCASSSGLTSTDTQYFGPGTRLTVL.

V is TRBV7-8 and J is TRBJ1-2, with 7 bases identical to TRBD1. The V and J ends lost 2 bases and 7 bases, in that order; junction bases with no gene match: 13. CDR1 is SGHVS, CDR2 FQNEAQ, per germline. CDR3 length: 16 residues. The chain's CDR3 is CASSLREKEGASGYTF. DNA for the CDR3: TGTGCCAGCAGCTTAAGAGAGAAGGAGGGGGCCAGTGGCTACACCTTC.